Given below is one TCR beta chain in context. Its antigen specificity is not known. One base away there is no much larger clone; base qualities are not given. The treatment or condition label, as the study defines it: 19 received Ad26.COV2.S at low or high dose, single or two shots; roughly 5 received placebo; per-sample allocation not given. Repertoires of vaccine and placebo recipients were sequenced from samples collected on day 63 after the first injection. In Cohort 1b, about 25 adults aged 18-55 years were enrolled at a single site in Boston, USA, between 29 July and 7 August 2020. Ad26.COV2.S was a replication-incompetent adenovirus type 26 vector expressing a prefusion-stabilized SARS-CoV-2 spike protein from the original Wuhan strain. The data originate from a study of Ad26.COV2.S vaccination and SARS-CoV-2 variants (dated by TCRdb to the early 2020s). In terms of the full investigation: Donors in the vaccine arm were drawn from COV1001, a phase I-IIa trial of Ad26.COV2.S in healthy adults that was multicentre, randomized, double-blind and placebo-controlled. The TCR-sequenced set comprised about 32 samples: about 19 Ad26.COV2.S vaccine recipients, 5 placebo recipients and 8 SARS-CoV-2 convalescent individuals. Participants in the trial were split at random into five groups of five each, receiving low-dose or high-dose Ad26.COV2.S once or twice, or else placebo on both occasions. The specificity and breadth of SARS-CoV-2-reactive T cell receptors after Ad26.COV2.S vaccination were assessed by TCRbeta repertoire sequencing. Ad26.COV2.S was administered intramuscularly at 5 x 10^10 or 1 x 10^11 viral particles, either as a single shot or as two shots given 56 days apart. Blinding of investigators to trial group allocation was maintained during experiments and outcome assessment.

Beyond this particular receptor, the publication reports: Non-spike TCR breadth was comparable between vaccine and placebo recipients, consistent with the vaccine containing only spike. According to the authors, total T cell responses may have been underestimated by the TCR breadth and depth analyses. Spike-specific TCR breadth was higher in Ad26.COV2.S recipients than in placebo recipients (P = 0.0014). The study was not powered to compare responses between vaccine doses or regimens. Substantial breadth of spike-specific CD8+ and CD4+ T cell responses was reported after vaccination.

Including cysteine and phenylalanine, the CDR3 has 14 amino acids. Just the 42-base CDR3 DNA is kept, in frame starting at base 1. Trimming removed 0 bases from V and 2 bases from J, leaving 8 bases between the germline ends. The germline V gene sets CDR1 to SGHRS and CDR2 to YFSETQ. TCRbeta CDR3 regions were sequenced with the immunoSEQ Assay. After extraction, genomic DNA underwent amplification by bias-controlled multiplex PCR, followed by high-throughput sequencing. In the paper's pipeline: To quantify the absolute abundance of every unique TCRbeta CDR3 region, sequences were collapsed and filtered. T cell fraction was estimated by normalizing TCRbeta template counts to usable DNA, with usable DNA measured through amplification of reference genes found in all nucleated cells. Repertoire TCRs were annotated as SARS-CoV-2-specific by exact matching of V gene, CDR3 amino acid sequence and J gene to a known reactive TCR set. MIRA supplied the reference SARS-CoV-2 TCR set, which was filtered for enrichment in COVID-19-positive ImmuneCODE repertoires so that public or cross-reactive TCRs were removed. Using the MIRA antigens, annotated TCRs were further analysed by specific ORF or by position within an ORF. Depth was the summed frequency of annotated unique rearrangements, while breadth was defined as annotated unique rearrangements over total unique productive rearrangements. TCR breadth was compared between groups using two-sided Wilcoxon rank-sum tests. Held by TCRdb, this immuneACCESS table contains in-frame sequences only and omits some clones. Under half of the omission traces to an unresolved V gene where checked; the cause of the rest is unknown. The D gene and trimming were derived from the DNA, and the V and J assignments and clone size from that table. This sample holds approximately 400,000 clones; about four fifths were observed only once. The ten biggest clones cover nearly 7.5% of the sample.

The chain is encoded by TRBV5-1 joined to TRBJ1-2; the D gene identity is not certain. The sequenced sample was peripheral blood, obtained in a trial of Ad26.COV2.S vaccine versus placebo. The sequence came from a person aged 18-60 years who received the Ad26.COV2.S COVID-19 vaccine or a placebo. This receptor has the CDR3 CASSLDWSNYGYTF. The sequenced DNA is TGCGCCAGCAGCTTGGACTGGAGCAACTATGGCTACACCTTC.